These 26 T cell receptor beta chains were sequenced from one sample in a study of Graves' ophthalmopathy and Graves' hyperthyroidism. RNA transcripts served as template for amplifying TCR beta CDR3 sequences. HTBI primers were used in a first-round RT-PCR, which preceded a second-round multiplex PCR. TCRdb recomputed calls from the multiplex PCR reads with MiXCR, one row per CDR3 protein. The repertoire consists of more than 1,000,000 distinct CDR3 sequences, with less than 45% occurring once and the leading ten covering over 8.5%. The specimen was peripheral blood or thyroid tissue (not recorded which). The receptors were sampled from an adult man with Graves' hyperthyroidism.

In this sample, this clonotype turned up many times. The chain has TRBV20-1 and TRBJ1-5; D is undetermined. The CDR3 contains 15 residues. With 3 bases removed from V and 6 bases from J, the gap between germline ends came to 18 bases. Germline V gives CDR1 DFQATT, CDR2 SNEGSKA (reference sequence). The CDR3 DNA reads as TGCAGTGCTAGCACCCCCGGGCTACCCAGTCAGCCCCAGCATTTT. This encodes CSASTPGLPSQPQHF.

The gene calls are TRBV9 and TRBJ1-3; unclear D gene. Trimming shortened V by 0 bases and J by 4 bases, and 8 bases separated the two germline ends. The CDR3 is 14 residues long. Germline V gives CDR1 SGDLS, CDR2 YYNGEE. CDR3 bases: TGTGCCAGCAGCGTAGATAGCGGGGGAAACACCATATATTTT. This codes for CASSVDSGGNTIYF.

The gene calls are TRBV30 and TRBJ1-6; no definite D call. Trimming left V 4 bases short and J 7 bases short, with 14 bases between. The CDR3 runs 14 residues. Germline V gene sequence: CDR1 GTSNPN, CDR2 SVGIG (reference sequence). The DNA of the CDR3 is TGTGCCTGGAAATCGGGAGTGACGAATTCACCCCTCCACTTT. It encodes CAWKSGVTNSPLHF.

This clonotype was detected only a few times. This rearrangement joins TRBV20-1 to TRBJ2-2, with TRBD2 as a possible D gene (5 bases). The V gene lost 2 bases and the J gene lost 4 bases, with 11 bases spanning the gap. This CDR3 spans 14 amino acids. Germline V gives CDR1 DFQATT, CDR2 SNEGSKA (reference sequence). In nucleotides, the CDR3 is TGCAGTGCTAGACCCTCCGGGGTCACCGGGGAGCTGTTTTTT. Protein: CSARPSGVTGELFF.

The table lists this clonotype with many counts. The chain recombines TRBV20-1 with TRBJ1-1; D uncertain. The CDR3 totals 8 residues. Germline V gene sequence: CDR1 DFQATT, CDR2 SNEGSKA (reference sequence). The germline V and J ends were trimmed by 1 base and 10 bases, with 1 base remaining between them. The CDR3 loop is CSARGAFF. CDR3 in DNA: TGCAGTGCTAGAGGAGCTTTCTTT.

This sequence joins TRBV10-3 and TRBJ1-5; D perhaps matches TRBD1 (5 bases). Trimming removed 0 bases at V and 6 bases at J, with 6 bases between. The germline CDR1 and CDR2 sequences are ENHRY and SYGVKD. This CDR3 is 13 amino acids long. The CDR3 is CAISESDSQPQHF. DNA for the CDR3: TGTGCCATCAGTGAGTCAGACAGTCAGCCCCAGCATTTT.

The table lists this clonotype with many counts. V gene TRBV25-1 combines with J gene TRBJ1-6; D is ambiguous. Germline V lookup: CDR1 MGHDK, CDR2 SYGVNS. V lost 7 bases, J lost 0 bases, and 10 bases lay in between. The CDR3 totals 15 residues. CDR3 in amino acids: CASMRGSSYNSPLHF. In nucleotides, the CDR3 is TGTGCCAGCATGAGAGGGAGCTCCTATAATTCACCCCTCCACTTT.

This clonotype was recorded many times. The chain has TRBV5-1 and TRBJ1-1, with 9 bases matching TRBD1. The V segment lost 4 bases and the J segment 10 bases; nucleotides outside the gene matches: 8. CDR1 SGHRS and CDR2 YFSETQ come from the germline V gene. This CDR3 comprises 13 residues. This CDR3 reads CASSARDRVGAFF. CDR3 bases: TGCGCCAGCAGCGCCCGGGACAGGGTTGGAGCTTTCTTT.

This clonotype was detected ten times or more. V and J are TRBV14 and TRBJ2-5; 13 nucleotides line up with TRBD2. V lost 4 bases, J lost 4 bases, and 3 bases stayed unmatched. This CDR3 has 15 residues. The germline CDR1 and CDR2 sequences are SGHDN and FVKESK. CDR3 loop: CASSPTSGRGETQYF. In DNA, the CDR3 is TGTGCCAGCAGCCCAACTAGCGGGAGGGGAGAGACCCAGTACTTC. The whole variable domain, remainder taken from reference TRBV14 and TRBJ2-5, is EAGVTQFPSHSVIEKGQTVTLRCDPISGHDNLYWYRRVMGKEIKFLLHFVKESKQDESGMPNNRFLAERTGGTYSTLKVQPAELEDSGVYFCASSPTSGRGETQYFGPGTRLLVL.

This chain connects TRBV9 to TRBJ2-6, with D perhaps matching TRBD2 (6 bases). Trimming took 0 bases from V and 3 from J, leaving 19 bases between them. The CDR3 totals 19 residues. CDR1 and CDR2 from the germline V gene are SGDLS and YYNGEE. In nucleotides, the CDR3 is TGTGCCAGCAGCGTAGACTCCTCTGACGGGGGTGGTGGGGCCAACGTCCTGACTTTC. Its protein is CASSVDSSDGGGGANVLTF.

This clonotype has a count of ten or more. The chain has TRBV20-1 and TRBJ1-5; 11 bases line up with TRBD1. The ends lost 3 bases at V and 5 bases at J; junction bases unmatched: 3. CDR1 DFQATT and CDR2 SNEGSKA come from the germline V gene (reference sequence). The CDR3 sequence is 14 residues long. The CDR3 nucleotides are TGCAGTGCTAGGGGACAGGGGGAGGATCAGCCCCAGCATTTT. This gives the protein CSARGQGEDQPQHF.

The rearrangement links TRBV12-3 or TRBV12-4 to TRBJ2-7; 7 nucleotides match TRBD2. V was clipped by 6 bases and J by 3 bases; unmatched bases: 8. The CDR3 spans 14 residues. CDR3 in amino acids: CASRPRTSFYEQYF. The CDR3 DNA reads TGTGCCAGCAGACCCCGGACTAGTTTCTACGAGCAGTACTTC.

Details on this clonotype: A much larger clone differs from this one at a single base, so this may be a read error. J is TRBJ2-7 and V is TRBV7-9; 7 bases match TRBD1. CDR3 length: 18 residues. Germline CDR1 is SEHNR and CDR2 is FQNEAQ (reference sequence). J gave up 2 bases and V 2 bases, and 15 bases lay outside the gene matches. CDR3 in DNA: TGTGCCAGCAGCTTACCTTCCGGTTCCGGGACAGTGACCTACGAGCAGTACTTC. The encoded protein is CASSLPSGSGTVTYEQYF.

The CDR3 nucleotides read TGTGCCAGCAGCCAAGCGACCGCTGCCGGAAACACCATATATTTT. Amino acid sequence: CASSQATAAGNTIYF. The chain joins TRBV3-1 to TRBJ1-3; no clear D gene. Germline V gene data show CDR1 as LGHDT and CDR2 as YNNKEL (reference sequence). CDR3 length: 15 residues. V was pared by 1 base and J by 4 bases, with 11 bases between.

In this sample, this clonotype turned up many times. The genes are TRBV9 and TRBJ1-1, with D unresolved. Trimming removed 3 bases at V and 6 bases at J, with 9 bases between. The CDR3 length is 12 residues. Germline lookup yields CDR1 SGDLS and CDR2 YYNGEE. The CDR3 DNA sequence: TGTGCCAGCAGCGAGGAAGGCGCTGAAGCTTTCTTT. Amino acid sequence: CASSEEGAEAFF.

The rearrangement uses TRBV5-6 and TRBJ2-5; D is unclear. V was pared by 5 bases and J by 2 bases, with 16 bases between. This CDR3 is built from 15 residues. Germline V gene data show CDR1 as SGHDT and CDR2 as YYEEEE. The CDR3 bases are TGTGCCAGCAGTTTATGGTCTCGGCGGCAAGAGACCCAGTACTTC. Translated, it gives CASSLWSRRQETQYF.

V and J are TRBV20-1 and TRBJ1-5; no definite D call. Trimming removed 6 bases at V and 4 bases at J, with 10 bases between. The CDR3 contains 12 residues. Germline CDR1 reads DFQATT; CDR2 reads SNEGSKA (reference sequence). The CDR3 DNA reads TGCAGTGCCCGGGCACCAAATCAGCCCCAGCATTTT. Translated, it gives CSARAPNQPQHF.

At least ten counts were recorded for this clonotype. In nucleotides, the CDR3 is TGCAGTCTGCTATTCCGGGACGAGGAGACCCAGTACTTC. Translating gives CSLLFRDEETQYF. This chain joins TRBV20-1 and TRBJ2-5; TRBD1 or TRBD2 may be the D gene (5 bases each). Germline V lookup: CDR1 DFQATT, CDR2 SNEGSKA (reference sequence). The CDR3 loop spans 13 amino acids. V shed 8 bases and J shed 5 bases, with 18 bases lying between them.

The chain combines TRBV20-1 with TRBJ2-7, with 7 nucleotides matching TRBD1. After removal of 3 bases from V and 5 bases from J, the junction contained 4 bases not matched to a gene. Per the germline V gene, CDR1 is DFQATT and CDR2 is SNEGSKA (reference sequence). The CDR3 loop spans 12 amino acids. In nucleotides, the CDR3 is TGCAGTGCTAGCGGACAGGCCCACGAGCAGTACTTC. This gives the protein CSASGQAHEQYF.

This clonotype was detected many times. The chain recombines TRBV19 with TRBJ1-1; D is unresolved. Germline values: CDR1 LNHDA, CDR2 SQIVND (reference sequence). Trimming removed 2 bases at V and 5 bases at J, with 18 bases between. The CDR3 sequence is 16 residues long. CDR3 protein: CASSIPPDGKFTEAFF. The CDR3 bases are TGTGCCAGTAGTATACCCCCGGACGGCAAGTTTACTGAAGCTTTCTTT.

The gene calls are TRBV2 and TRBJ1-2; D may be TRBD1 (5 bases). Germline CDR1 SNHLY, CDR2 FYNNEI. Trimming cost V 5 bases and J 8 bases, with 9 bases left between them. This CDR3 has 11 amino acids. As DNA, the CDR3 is TGTGCCAGCAGTACGACAGTGGGCTACACCTTC. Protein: CASSTTVGYTF.

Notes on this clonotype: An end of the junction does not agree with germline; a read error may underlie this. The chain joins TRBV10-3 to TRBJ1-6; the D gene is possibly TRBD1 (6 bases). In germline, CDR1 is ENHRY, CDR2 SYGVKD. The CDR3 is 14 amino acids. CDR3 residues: CASSYSEGVPPLHF. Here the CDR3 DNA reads TGTGCCAGCAGTTACTCGGAGGGGGTACCACCCCTCCACTTT.

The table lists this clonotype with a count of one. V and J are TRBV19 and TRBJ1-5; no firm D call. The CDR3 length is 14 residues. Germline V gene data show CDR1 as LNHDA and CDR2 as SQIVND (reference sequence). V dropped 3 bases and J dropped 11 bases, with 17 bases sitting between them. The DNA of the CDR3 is TGTGCCAGTAGTATGTCGGGCGGTAAGGAGACCCAGCATTTT. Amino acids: CASSMSGGKETQHF.

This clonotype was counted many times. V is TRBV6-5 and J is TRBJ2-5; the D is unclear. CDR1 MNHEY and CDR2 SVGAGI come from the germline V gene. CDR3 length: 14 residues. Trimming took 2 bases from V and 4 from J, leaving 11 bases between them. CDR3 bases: TGTGCCAGCAGTTACAGATTGGTAGGAGAGACCCAGTACTTC. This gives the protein CASSYRLVGETQYF.

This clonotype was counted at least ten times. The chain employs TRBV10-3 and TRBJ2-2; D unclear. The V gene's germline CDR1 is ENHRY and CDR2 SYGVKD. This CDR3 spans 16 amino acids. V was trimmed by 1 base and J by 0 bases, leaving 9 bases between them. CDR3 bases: TGTGCCATCAGTGAGTTTATCCAACCGAACACCGGGGAGCTGTTTTTT. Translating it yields CAISEFIQPNTGELFF.

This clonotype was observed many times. CDR3 DNA sequence: TGTGCCAGCAGCCCGTGGGACAGATATGAAGCTTTCTTT. Translated, it gives CASSPWDRYEAFF. This rearrangement joins TRBV5-8 to TRBJ1-1; TRBD1 matches at 7 bases. Germline CDR1 reads SGHTS; CDR2 reads YDEGEE. V shed 4 bases, J shed 7 bases, and the junction held 7 bases outside the gene matches. The CDR3 is 13 amino acids.